This record concerns one T cell receptor beta chain sequence. What it binds is not known. This CDR3 spans 12 amino acids. Deletions cut 0 bases from V and 4 bases from J, with 4 bases between. Germline CDR1 MGHRA, CDR2 YSYEKL. This specimen belongs to a study of cytomegalovirus exposure and HLA in healthy donors. PCR involved 60 Vbeta and 13 Jbeta primers. As processed by the authors: In a later analysis, of 84 million or so unique beta chains, about 12 million appeared in at least two donors. Measured with immunoSEQ multiplex PCR; TCRdb has only the in-frame clones, and not every one. The V and J calls and the clone size are those of that table, but D and trimming were determined from the DNA. The sample yields 95,000 to 120,000 clones, about four fifths seen once. Overall study results and limits: The classifier reportedly diagnosed cytomegalovirus status with high specificity and sensitivity. Based on reports, TCR beta sequences accurately predicted HLA-A and HLA-B alleles for most subjects. A reported reduction in N-insertions relative to the 666-donor mean was seen in an Asian-associated ancestry cluster in a later analysis.

The chain employs TRBV4-1 and TRBJ2-7; D remains ambiguous. The sequence was obtained from a woman in her late teens or twenties in good health and CMV-seronegative. Input material: PBMCs. The CDR3 DNA is TGCGCCAGCAGCCAAGATAAATACGAGCAGTACTTC. It translates to CASSQDKYEQYF.